Listed here are 27 T cell receptor beta chains from one sample, sequenced in a study of CD8+ T cells in alopecia areata. Reverse transcribed after extraction, RNA yielded cDNA as the sequencing template. TCRdb's table, derived via immunoSEQ multiplex PCR, lists solely in-frame clones and lacks some. The repertoire consists of under 150,000 clones, with 56% occurring once and the leading ten covering about 3.2%. Treatment described: oral pan-JAK inhibitor, 5-10 mg twice daily. Sequencing was performed on CD4+ T cells sorted from blood, taken at week 24, from a patient treated with tofacitinib. These receptors were collected from a human donor with alopecia areata.

V is TRBV6-5 and J is TRBJ2-3; D is unresolved. Germline CDR1 is MNHEY and CDR2 is SVGAGI. Trimming shortened V by 2 bases and J by 1 base, and 7 bases separated the two germline ends. The CDR3 totals 14 residues. For the CDR3, the DNA is TGTGCCAGCAGTTACGCGGCGGGCACAGATACGCAGTATTTT. Translating it yields CASSYAAGTDTQYF.

This clone occurred once. The V call is TRBV11-3, the J call TRBJ2-1, with D tentatively TRBD2 (7 bases). Trimming shortened V by 3 bases and J by 5 bases, and 14 bases separated the two germline ends. CDR1 and CDR2 (germline): SGHNT, YENEEA. The CDR3 loop spans 15 amino acids. CDR3: CASSFGGGLNNEQFF. In nucleotides, the CDR3 is TGTGCCAGCAGCTTTGGCGGGGGCCTTAACAATGAGCAGTTCTTC.

The V gene is TRBV7-8, the J gene TRBJ2-7; D is ambiguous. The germline CDR1 and CDR2 sequences are SGHVS and FQNEAQ. The CDR3 loop spans 11 amino acids. V lost 5 bases to trimming and J lost 6 bases, with 8 bases between them. Here the CDR3 reads CASSTGAEQYF. In DNA, the CDR3 is TGTGCCAGCAGCACTGGTGCCGAGCAGTACTTC.

A few counts support this clone. The J gene is TRBJ2-7, the V gene TRBV29-1; D is unclear. The CDR3 has 17 residues. Per germline, CDR1 SQVTM and CDR2 ANQGSEA. Trimming left V 7 bases short and J 3 bases short, with 28 bases between. As DNA, the CDR3 is TGCAGCGCTGTCAACATGCTCCCGAACAAGGGCAACTACGAGCAGTACTTC. Its translation is CSAVNMLPNKGNYEQYF.

The table lists this clone with a few counts. This chain uses TRBV30 with TRBJ1-5; D possibly corresponds to TRBD1 (6 bases). This CDR3 has 15 amino acids. V shed 2 bases and J shed 2 bases, with 13 bases lying between them. Germline V gives CDR1 GTSNPN, CDR2 SVGIG (reference sequence). The CDR3 sequence: CAWSLLGGRNQPQHF. The DNA for the CDR3 is TGTGCCTGGAGTCTACTAGGGGGTCGCAATCAGCCCCAGCATTTT.

This clone was counted a few times. This rearrangement joins TRBV4-1 to TRBJ1-2, with D possibly being TRBD1 (6 bases). The CDR3 runs 16 residues. Deletions cut 6 bases from V and 4 bases from J, with 21 bases between. Germline V CDR1 and CDR2: MGHRA, YSYEKL. CDR3 loop: CASRKGKAGEAYGYTF. The CDR3 DNA follows: TGCGCCAGCAGGAAGGGGAAGGCAGGGGAAGCCTATGGCTACACCTTC.

This chain links TRBV5-6 with TRBJ1-2; 9 bases line up with TRBD1. Germline CDR1 SGHDT, CDR2 YYEEEE. V lost 4 bases to trimming and J lost 5 bases; unmatched junction nucleotides: 6. The CDR3 is 14 amino acids. The CDR3 DNA reads as TGTGCCAGCAGCATCGGGACAGGGAGATATGGCTACACCTTC. Its protein is CASSIGTGRYGYTF. Variable domain in full (rest from reference TRBV5-6 and TRBJ1-2): DAGVTQSPTHLIKTRGQQVTLRCSPKSGHDTVSWYQQALGQGPQFIFQYYEEEERQRGNFPDRFSGHQFPNYSSELNVNALLLGDSALYLCASSIGTGRYGYTFGSGTRLTVV.

Concerning this clone itself: Distinct nucleotide sequences in the sample also encode this CDR3. The chain links TRBV7-9 to TRBJ2-3; perhaps TRBD1 as D (6 bases). Germline lookup yields CDR1 SEHNR and CDR2 FQNEAQ (reference sequence). Trimming stripped 2 bases from V and 1 base from J, with 7 bases between. The CDR3 totals 14 residues. CDR3 residues: CASSLYRGTDTQYF. The CDR3 DNA follows: TGTGCCAGCAGCTTATACAGGGGCACAGATACGCAGTATTTT. Looking up the rest from reference TRBV7-9 and TRBJ2-3 gives the full variable domain: DTGVSQNPRHKITKRGQNVTFRCDPISEHNRLYWYRQTLGQGPEFLTYFQNEAQLEKSRLLSDRFSAERPKGSFSTLEIQRTEQGDSAMYLCASSLYRGTDTQYFGPGTRLTVL.

The V and J genes are TRBV10-3 and TRBJ2-1; D ambiguous. Trimming stripped 11 bases from V and 0 bases from J, with 14 bases between. The CDR3 consists of 14 residues. Germline CDR1 and CDR2: ENHRY and SYGVKD. This CDR3 is CAVTPTSSYNEQFF. As DNA, the CDR3 is TGTGCCGTGACACCCACGAGCTCCTACAATGAGCAGTTCTTC.

This sequence joins TRBV2 and TRBJ2-2; perhaps D is TRBD1 or TRBD2 (5 bases each). Per germline, CDR1 SNHLY and CDR2 FYNNEI. This CDR3 has 15 amino acids. The V end was cut by 6 bases, the J end by 4 bases, with 15 bases between. The CDR3 spells CASSAPGRGTGELFF. In nucleotides, the CDR3 is TGTGCCAGCAGCGCTCCGGGACGAGGCACCGGGGAGCTGTTTTTT.

The chain joins TRBV5-1 to TRBJ1-5, with TRBD1 as a possible D gene (5 bases). Deletions cut 0 bases from V and 4 bases from J, with 11 bases between. Per the germline V gene, CDR1 is SGHRS and CDR2 is YFSETQ. The CDR3 is made up of 15 amino acids. The CDR3 region is CASSLDGTQNQPQHF. The DNA of the CDR3 is TGCGCCAGCAGCTTGGACGGGACTCAGAATCAGCCCCAGCATTTT.

This chain links TRBV9 with TRBJ2-1; TRBD2 is a possible D gene (5 bases). Germline CDR1 SGDLS, CDR2 YYNGEE. V was clipped by 1 base and J by 3 bases, with 11 bases between them. CDR3 size: 15 residues. CDR3 in amino acids: CASSVLGGLYNEQFF. For the CDR3, the DNA is TGTGCCAGCAGCGTATTAGGAGGCCTCTACAATGAGCAGTTCTTC.

The genes are TRBV19 and TRBJ2-4; tentatively, D is TRBD2 (6 bases). With 2 bases removed from V and 0 bases from J, the gap between germline ends came to 8 bases. The CDR3 is 15 amino acids. Germline CDR1 reads LNHDA; CDR2 reads SQIVND (reference sequence). The CDR3 sequence is CASSIQGGAKNIQYF. CDR3 in DNA: TGTGCCAGTAGTATACAGGGAGGAGCCAAAAACATTCAGTACTTC.

This chain links TRBV6-5 with TRBJ1-3, with no clear D. Germline assignment: CDR1 MNHEY and CDR2 SVGAGI. V shed 2 bases and J shed 9 bases, with 8 bases lying between them. This CDR3 contains 12 residues. CDR3 DNA sequence: TGTGCCAGCAGTTACGGGCTGGGCACCATATATTTT. Its protein is CASSYGLGTIYF.

This clone was seen just once. The rearrangement joins TRBV27 to TRBJ2-2; the match to TRBD2 covers 14 bases. The CDR3 consists of 18 residues. Trimming removed 3 bases from V and 6 bases from J; junction bases left unmatched: 9. The germline CDR1 and CDR2 sequences are MNHEY and SMNVEV (reference sequence). The CDR3 is CASSFPGLAGGSSGELFF. CDR3 bases: TGTGCCAGCAGTTTCCCCGGACTAGCGGGGGGTTCCTCCGGGGAGCTGTTTTTT.

This sequence joins TRBV4-1 and TRBJ2-3; D gene uncertain. Germline V gene data show CDR1 as MGHRA and CDR2 as YSYEKL. This CDR3 is built from 15 residues. Trimming removed 0 bases at V and 4 bases at J, with 11 bases between. The CDR3 loop reads CASSQDLYSSDTQYF. CDR3 sequence (DNA): TGCGCCAGCAGCCAAGATCTATACTCCTCAGATACGCAGTATTTT.

The rearrangement joins TRBV7-8 to TRBJ1-5; D remains ambiguous. The V gene's germline CDR1 is SGHVS and CDR2 FQNEAQ. V gave up 5 bases and J gave up 5 bases, with 22 bases separating them. There are 17 residues in the CDR3. As DNA, the CDR3 is TGTGCCAGCAGCAGGCGGTGGCATTCCTTGGGCGATCAGCCCCAGCATTTT. Its translation is CASSRRWHSLGDQPQHF.

The chain links TRBV4-3 to TRBJ2-3; the D gene is possibly TRBD2 (6 bases). V lost 3 bases and J 4 bases, leaving 14 bases between the germline ends. The CDR3 loop spans 15 amino acids. The germline V gene has CDR1 LGHNA and CDR2 YSLEER. The CDR3 nucleotides are TGCGCCAGCAGCCAGGCTCCCGGGGGACCAGATACGCAGTATTTT. Translated, it gives CASSQAPGGPDTQYF.

V and J are TRBV11-2 and TRBJ1-3; 7 bases line up with TRBD1. Germline-derived CDR1 and CDR2 are SGHAT and FQNNGV. CDR3 length: 16 residues. Unmatched junction bases numbered 6, after V lost 0 bases and J lost 4 bases. CDR3 protein: CASSLEGQVYGNTIYF. The CDR3, as DNA: TGTGCCAGCAGCTTAGAAGGACAGGTCTACGGAAACACCATATATTTT.

The V and J genes are TRBV7-3 and TRBJ1-5; 10 bases agree with TRBD1. Per germline, CDR1 SGHTA and CDR2 FQGTGA. The trim removed 5 bases at V and 8 bases at J, leaving 6 bases unmatched. The CDR3 extends over 14 amino acids. CDR3 DNA sequence: TGTGCCAGCAGCCCGACAGGGGGCAAGGAGCCCCAGCATTTT. It translates to CASSPTGGKEPQHF. The full variable domain, completed using reference TRBV7-3 and TRBJ1-5, is GAGVSQTPSNKVTEKGKYVELRCDPISGHTALYWYRQSLGQGPEFLIYFQGTGAADDSGLPNDRFFAVRPEGSVSTLKIQRTERGDSAVYLCASSPTGGKEPQHFGDGTRLSIL.

J is TRBJ2-7 and V is TRBV4-1; TRBD1 might be the D (6 bases). V was pared by 5 bases and J by 6 bases, with 11 bases between. Looked up from germline, CDR1 is MGHRA and CDR2 is YSYEKL. This CDR3 is 12 amino acids long. Written as DNA, the CDR3 is TGCGCCAGCAGCTGGGGACAAGGCGAGCAGTACTTC. It codes for CASSWGQGEQYF.

This clone has only a few counts. The chain links TRBV20-1 to TRBJ2-3, with no clear D. From germline, CDR1 is DFQATT and CDR2 SNEGSKA (reference sequence). This CDR3 has 11 residues. Trimming cost V 6 bases and J 7 bases, with 11 bases left between them. CDR3 bases: TGCAGTGCGGCCCTCGAGTATACGCAGTATTTT. Amino acid sequence: CSAALEYTQYF.

The gene calls are TRBV5-1 and TRBJ1-1; D unresolved. Trimming cost V 1 base and J 7 bases, with 14 bases left between them. The length of the CDR3 is 14 residues. Germline lookup yields CDR1 SGHRS and CDR2 YFSETQ. CDR3 bases: TGCGCCAGCAGCTTGTTGGGAGCCGGGCGTGAAGCTTTCTTT. Its protein is CASSLLGAGREAFF.

The chain is built from TRBV5-1 and TRBJ2-7, with D possibly being TRBD2 (6 bases). V dropped 1 base and J dropped 2 bases, with 13 bases sitting between them. This CDR3 is 15 amino acids long. CDR1 SGHRS and CDR2 YFSETQ come from the germline V gene. The CDR3 spells CASSLLSEGPYEQYF. CDR3 in DNA: TGCGCCAGCAGCTTGCTCTCGGAGGGGCCCTACGAGCAGTACTTC.

The gene calls are TRBV18 and TRBJ1-5; D gene uncertain. This CDR3 spans 14 amino acids. Germline lookup yields CDR1 KGHSH and CDR2 LQKENI. V was clipped by 2 bases and J by 2 bases, with 7 bases between them. CDR3: CASSPNDGNQPQHF. CDR3 DNA sequence: TGTGCCAGCTCACCAAATGACGGCAATCAGCCCCAGCATTTT.

The chain links TRBV30 to TRBJ2-7, with D unclear. Between the trimmed V and J ends, which lost 1 base and 4 bases, there was a span of 11 bases. This CDR3 spans 13 amino acids. Germline V CDR1 and CDR2: GTSNPN, SVGIG (reference sequence). CDR3: CAWSAPNRYEQYF. In nucleotides, the CDR3 is TGTGCCTGGAGTGCGCCGAACCGGTACGAGCAGTACTTC.

V and J are TRBV27 and TRBJ1-2; D is perhaps TRBD1 (6 bases). The CDR3 contains 14 residues. Trimming removed 6 bases at V and 0 bases at J, with 11 bases between. From germline, CDR1 is MNHEY and CDR2 SMNVEV (reference sequence). CDR3 amino acids: CASRGTRSNYGYTF. Written as DNA, the CDR3 is TGTGCCAGCAGGGGGACAAGGTCTAACTATGGCTACACCTTC.